Each of the 18 T cell receptor beta chains below was sequenced from the same sample in a study of blood T cell repertoires in COVID-19. TCRdb's table, derived via immunoSEQ multiplex PCR, lists solely in-frame clones and lacks some. Among more than 110,000 clones, nearly 80% were seen once, and the ten largest hold less than 3%. Sequencing was performed on PBMCs or T cells enriched from blood (not recorded which). The receptors derive from a woman in her fifties or sixties who had recovered from COVID-19.

This clone has more than one count but fewer than ten. The rearrangement links TRBV9 to TRBJ2-5; D perhaps matches TRBD2 (6 bases). Germline V gene data show CDR1 as SGDLS and CDR2 as YYNGEE. The ends were cut back, 1 base at V and 2 bases at J, with 12 bases in the middle. The length of the CDR3 is 15 residues. The CDR3: CASSVYSGRQETQYF. The CDR3 DNA is TGTGCCAGCAGCGTATATTCAGGGAGGCAAGAGACCCAGTACTTC.

The rearrangement uses TRBV5-4 and TRBJ1-1; D is unclear. The length of the CDR3 is 13 residues. V was clipped by 4 bases and J by 0 bases, with 7 bases between them. The germline CDR1 and CDR2 sequences are SGHNT and YYREEE (reference sequence). The CDR3 sequence is CASSRRVNTEAFF. The CDR3 DNA sequence: TGTGCCAGCAGCCGGAGAGTGAACACTGAAGCTTTCTTT.

This chain joins TRBV5-4 and TRBJ1-3, with D perhaps TRBD1 (6 bases). V was cut by 3 bases and J by 2 bases, with 12 bases left in between. This CDR3 spans 15 amino acids. The germline V gene has CDR1 SGHNT and CDR2 YYREEE (reference sequence). The CDR3 region has the DNA TGTGCCAGCAGCTCCCGGGGGGGGCCTGGAAACACCATATATTTT. Amino acids: CASSSRGGPGNTIYF. The variable domain in full, with the rest retrieved from reference TRBV5-4 and TRBJ1-3, is ETGVTQSPTHLIKTRGQQVTLRCSSQSGHNTVSWYQQALGQGPQFIFQYYREEENGRGNFPPRFSGLQFPNYSSELNVNALELDDSALYLCASSSRGGPGNTIYFGEGSWLTVV.

This chain links TRBV13 with TRBJ2-1, with 12 positions matching TRBD2. CDR1 is PRHDT and CDR2 is FYEKMQ in the germline V gene (reference sequence). This CDR3 spans 17 amino acids. After removal of 0 bases from V and 8 bases from J, the junction contained 8 bases not matched to a gene. CDR3 amino acids: CASSLGPTLAGGDEQFF. The CDR3 nucleotides read TGTGCCAGCAGCTTAGGCCCCACTCTAGCGGGAGGGGATGAGCAGTTCTTC.

The V gene is TRBV7-9, the J gene TRBJ2-5; 7 bases align to TRBD2. Germline V gives CDR1 SEHNR, CDR2 FQNEAQ (reference sequence). Losses at the gene ends were 8 bases for V and 4 bases for J; bases not matched to a gene: 10. The CDR3 is 14 residues long. CDR3 in amino acids: CASLGRGIGETQYF. CDR3 sequence (DNA): TGTGCCAGCCTCGGGCGGGGGATCGGAGAGACCCAGTACTTC.

The chain combines TRBV9 with TRBJ1-2; D perhaps matches TRBD1 (6 bases). The V gene lost 3 bases and the J gene lost 9 bases, with 12 bases spanning the gap. The CDR3 extends over 12 amino acids. Germline V gene sequence: CDR1 SGDLS, CDR2 YYNGEE. The CDR3 loop reads CASSEDSRCYTF. The CDR3 coding sequence is TGTGCCAGCAGCGAGGACAGTCGTTGCTACACCTTC.

This chain connects TRBV2 to TRBJ1-2; D gene unclear. V was clipped by 5 bases and J by 4 bases, with 8 bases between them. This CDR3 contains 12 residues. Germline assignment: CDR1 SNHLY and CDR2 FYNNEI. This CDR3 reads CASSPRGYGYTF. The DNA for the CDR3 is TGTGCCAGCAGTCCACGGGGCTATGGCTACACCTTC. Supplemented by reference TRBV2 and TRBJ1-2, the full variable domain reads EPEVTQTPSHQVTQMGQEVILRCVPISNHLYFYWYRQILGQKVEFLVSFYNNEISEKSEIFDDQFSVERPDGSNFTLKIRSTKLEDSAMYFCASSPRGYGYTFGSGTRLTVV.

The chain joins TRBV4-1 to TRBJ2-7; TRBD2 is a possible D gene (5 bases). Trimming shortened V by 0 bases and J by 4 bases, and 10 bases separated the two germline ends. The germline CDR1 and CDR2 sequences are MGHRA and YSYEKL. This CDR3 has 14 residues. The DNA for the CDR3 is TGCGCCAGCAGCCAAGATGCCGCGGGTTACGAGCAGTACTTC. This sequence encodes CASSQDAAGYEQYF.

The V and J genes are TRBV12-3 or TRBV12-4 and TRBJ1-5; possible D gene TRBD1, 6 bases. The CDR3 sequence is 13 residues long. Trimming took off 5 bases at V and 4 bases at J, with 9 bases between the two ends. The DNA of the CDR3 is TGTGCCAGCAGTCTCCAGGGGAATCAGCCCCAGCATTTT. This translates into CASSLQGNQPQHF.

V gene TRBV7-9 combines with J gene TRBJ2-1, with D perhaps matching TRBD1 (5 bases). The CDR3 covers 16 residues. Between the trimmed V and J ends, which lost 5 bases and 4 bases, there was a span of 18 bases. Germline lookup yields CDR1 SEHNR and CDR2 FQNEAQ (reference sequence). CDR3 protein: CASSETRQGVYNEQFF. The CDR3 nucleotides are TGTGCCAGCAGCGAGACCCGGCAGGGTGTATACAATGAGCAGTTCTTC.

This clone was seen ten or more times. The chain is built from TRBV19 and TRBJ1-1, with D unresolved. Trimming took off 0 bases at V and 1 base at J, with 9 bases between the two ends. Germline V gene data show CDR1 as LNHDA and CDR2 as SQIVND (reference sequence). CDR3 length equals 15 residues. CDR3 sequence (DNA): TGTGCCAGTAGTATAGAGGCATCAAGGAACACTGAAGCTTTCTTT. This sequence encodes CASSIEASRNTEAFF.

The rearrangement uses TRBV5-1 and TRBJ1-6, with TRBD1 as a possible D gene (5 bases). Germline CDR1 and CDR2: SGHRS and YFSETQ. The CDR3 spans 17 residues. V was shortened by 3 bases and J by 6 bases, with 19 bases between the two germline ends. The CDR3: CASSWGPRASGNSPLHF. CDR3 nucleotide sequence: TGCGCCAGCAGCTGGGGTCCCAGGGCTTCCGGTAATTCACCCCTCCACTTT.

CDR3 sequence (DNA): TGTGCCAGCAGCCCCGGCAGGGTCGGTAAGACCCAGTACTTC. This sequence encodes CASSPGRVGKTQYF. V is TRBV7-2 and J is TRBJ2-5; possible D gene TRBD1, 5 bases. The germline CDR1 and CDR2 sequences are SGHTA and FQGNSA. CDR3 length: 14 residues. Trimming pared 5 bases from V and 6 bases from J, leaving 16 bases between.

This clone was picked up a small number of times. The chain combines TRBV6-6 with TRBJ2-1; 10 bases line up with TRBD2. There are 17 residues in the CDR3. Germline V CDR1 and CDR2: MNHNY, SVGAGI (reference sequence). The V gene end was trimmed by 5 bases and the J gene end by 1 base; junction bases not matched to a gene: 8. DNA for the CDR3: TGTGCCAGCAGTCCAGCAAGCGGGGGGGCATCCTACAATGAGCAGTTCTTC. Translated, it gives CASSPASGGASYNEQFF.

This clone was recorded only once. This chain uses TRBV2 with TRBJ1-1, with unresolved D. From germline, CDR1 is SNHLY and CDR2 FYNNEI. V was trimmed by 6 bases and J by 0 bases, leaving 8 bases between them. This CDR3 comprises 13 residues. For the CDR3, the DNA is TGTGCCAGCAGGACAAGCATGAACACTGAAGCTTTCTTT. It encodes CASRTSMNTEAFF.

The gene calls are TRBV5-1 and TRBJ2-5; D is unclear. Germline CDR1 SGHRS, CDR2 YFSETQ. Trimming cost V 7 bases and J 7 bases, with 20 bases left between them. CDR3 size: 14 residues. The CDR3 here is CASCWAPEVGTQYF. In nucleotides, the CDR3 is TGCGCCAGCTGTTGGGCCCCCGAAGTAGGGACCCAGTACTTC. Full variable domain (missing parts from reference TRBV5-1 and TRBJ2-5): KAGVTQTPRYLIKTRGQQVTLSCSPISGHRSVSWYQQTPGQGLQFLFEYFSETQRNKGNFPGRFSGRQFSNSRSEMNVSTLELGDSALYLCASCWAPEVGTQYFGPGTRLLVL.

This clone has just one count. V and J are TRBV18 and TRBJ2-2; a weak D match, TRBD1 (6 bases). Germline V gene sequence: CDR1 KGHSH, CDR2 LQKENI. Trimming stripped 1 base from V and 4 bases from J, with 10 bases between. This CDR3 contains 15 residues. This CDR3 is CASSPRGHTTGELFF. The CDR3 DNA follows: TGTGCCAGCTCACCACGGGGACACACCACCGGGGAGCTGTTTTTT.

The genes are TRBV27 and TRBJ2-1, with 7 positions matching TRBD1. CDR3 size: 13 residues. V was pared by 4 bases and J by 11 bases, with 8 bases of the junction left unmatched. CDR1 MNHEY and CDR2 SMNVEV come from the germline V gene (reference sequence). The CDR3 DNA is TGTGCCAGCAGTTCATACAGGGGTGGTAAGCAGTTCTTC. Translation gives CASSSYRGGKQFF.